Each of the 31 T cell receptor beta chains below was sequenced from the same sample in a study of molecular identifiers for immune sequencing clone quantification. TCRdb redid the calling of the PCR reads with MiXCR, one entry per CDR3 protein. The data hold nearly 650,000 distinct CDR3 sequences, with approximately 24% observed a single time. Source material: naive CD8+ T cells from blood, with Jurkat cell RNA spiked in. The subset denotes: FACS-sorted CD8+CD4-CCR7+CD45RA+ naive T cells. The receptors come from a human donor in good health. Some libraries in this study had Jurkat cell RNA spiked in.

This clonotype came up a few times. The rearrangement joins TRBV2 to TRBJ2-2; D is undetermined. Trimming shortened V by 7 bases and J by 3 bases, and 6 bases separated the two germline ends. The germline V gene encodes CDR1 SNHLY and CDR2 FYNNEI. The CDR3 contains 12 residues. This CDR3 reads CASKGHTGELFF. CDR3 sequence (DNA): TGTGCCAGCAAAGGACACACCGGGGAGCTGTTTTTT.

This clonotype was seen at least ten times. The chain has TRBV7-9 and TRBJ2-5, with TRBD2 matching over 9 bases. Germline V gene data show CDR1 as SEHNR and CDR2 as FQNEAQ (reference sequence). The junction had 22 bases not matched to a gene; V was cut back by 4 bases and J by 4 bases. The CDR3 totals 20 residues. The CDR3 DNA reads as TGTGCCAGCAGCTCCCAGACGGCTAGCGGGGACGAACCGATCCCAGAGACCCAGTACTTC. Residues: CASSSQTASGDEPIPETQYF.

This clonotype was seen many times. This chain joins TRBV4-1 and TRBJ1-5; 7 bases agree with TRBD1. Per germline, CDR1 MGHRA and CDR2 YSYEKL. The junction had 6 bases not matched to a gene; V was cut back by 1 base and J by 6 bases. The CDR3 extends over 15 amino acids. The CDR3 protein is CASSQGQGSLQPQHF. In nucleotides, the CDR3 is TGCGCCAGCAGCCAAGGACAGGGTAGCCTTCAGCCCCAGCATTTT.

This chain uses TRBV20-1 with TRBJ2-5; TRBD2 might be the D (5 bases). Deletions cut 0 bases from V and 3 bases from J, with 11 bases between. This CDR3 has 14 amino acids. Looked up from germline, CDR1 is DFQATT and CDR2 is SNEGSKA (reference sequence). In DNA form, the CDR3 reads TGCAGTGCTAGAGATCTCGAGGAGGAAGAGACCCAGTACTTC. It codes for CSARDLEEEETQYF.

In regard to this clonotype: This sequence may be a read error, since a much larger clone differs from it by one base. The chain couples TRBV10-3 to TRBJ2-7, with no clear D. The CDR3 extends over 11 amino acids. Germline V gene data show CDR1 as ENHRY and CDR2 as SYGVKD. CDR3 region: CATSESNEQYF. CDR3 bases: TGTGCCACCAGTGAGTCCAACGAGCAGTACTTC.

The chain carries TRBV30 and TRBJ2-7; 9 bases are a match to TRBD1. Germline CDR1 GTSNPN, CDR2 SVGIG (reference sequence). The CDR3 totals 14 residues. V was clipped by 5 bases and J by 7 bases; unmatched bases: 12. CDR3 sequence: CAWGSGQGMGEQYF. The CDR3 nucleotides read TGTGCCTGGGGATCGGGACAGGGAATGGGGGAGCAGTACTTC.

Concerning this clonotype itself: A clone one base away is much larger, so this may be a read error. The rearrangement links TRBV29-1 to TRBJ1-1, with a possible D match to TRBD1 (5 bases). The germline V gene has CDR1 SQVTM and CDR2 ANQGSEA. The CDR3 is 14 amino acids. The CDR3 coding sequence is TGCAGCGTTGAAGTTATGGGGGTGAAAACTGAAGCTTTCTTT. This gives the protein CSVEVMGVKTEAFF. Together with reference TRBV29-1 and TRBJ1-1, the CDR3 gives the full variable domain: SAVISQKPSRDICQRGTSLTIQCQVDSQVTMMFWYRQQPGQSLTLIATANQGSEATYESGFVIDKFPISRPNLTFSTLTVSNMSPEDSSIYLCSVEVMGVKTEAFFGQGTRLTVV.

This clonotype was observed many times. J is TRBJ2-4 and V is TRBV3-1; TRBD1 might be the D (5 bases). V was clipped by 2 bases and J by 0 bases, with 11 bases between them. This CDR3 is 16 amino acids long. The germline V gene encodes CDR1 LGHDT and CDR2 YNNKEL (reference sequence). The DNA of the CDR3 is TGTGCCAGCAGCCAACCGGACACCATAGCCAAAAACATTCAGTACTTC. It encodes CASSQPDTIAKNIQYF.

A word on this clonotype: Since a much larger clone is just one base distant, this may be a read error. The chain couples TRBV13 to TRBJ2-5, with 7 bases lining up with TRBD2. The CDR3 is 15 residues long. CDR1 PRHDT and CDR2 FYEKMQ come from the germline V gene (reference sequence). Here the CDR3 reads CASSLAGGLQGTQYF. DNA of the CDR3: TGTGCCAGCAGCTTAGCGGGGGGACTCCAAGGGACCCAGTACTTC.

The sample holds a few counts of this clonotype. The V and J genes are TRBV20-1 and TRBJ1-1; weak D call: TRBD1 (5 bases). Germline values: CDR1 DFQATT, CDR2 SNEGSKA (reference sequence). The CDR3 consists of 15 residues. V dropped 0 bases and J dropped 5 bases, with 16 bases sitting between them. The CDR3 region is CSARDGTSYGTEAFF. DNA for the CDR3: TGCAGTGCTAGAGACGGGACGAGTTATGGGACTGAAGCTTTCTTT.

As regards this clonotype: A read error may be the cause here, since a much bigger clone is one base away. V is TRBV7-9 and J is TRBJ1-1; TRBD1 might be the D (6 bases). The germline gives CDR1 SEHNR, CDR2 FQNEAQ (reference sequence). CDR3 length: 14 amino acids. The CDR3 region is CVSSSRQENTEAFF. The CDR3 region has the DNA TGTGTCAGCAGCTCGAGACAGGAGAACACTGAAGCTTTCTTT.

The rearrangement joins TRBV27 to TRBJ2-7, with TRBD1 matching over 8 bases. This CDR3 is built from 16 residues. Looked up from germline, CDR1 is MNHEY and CDR2 is SMNVEV (reference sequence). J was trimmed by 2 bases and V by 6 bases; bases with no gene match: 12. The CDR3 sequence: CASSPRGQAGTYEQYF. Here the CDR3 DNA reads TGTGCCAGCAGCCCCCGGGGACAGGCGGGGACCTACGAGCAGTACTTC.

This clonotype was observed at least ten times. The chain links TRBV7-2 to TRBJ2-3, with a tentative D call TRBD2 (6 bases). CDR1 and CDR2 (germline): SGHTA, FQGNSA. Trimming stripped 3 bases from V and 0 bases from J, with 10 bases between. The length of the CDR3 is 15 residues. CDR3 DNA: TGTGCCAGCAGCTTGTGGCGGGACAGCACAGATACGCAGTATTTT. It specifies CASSLWRDSTDTQYF.

This clonotype was picked up many times. CDR3 nucleotide sequence: TGTGCCAGCAGTCTTGTTTCGGGAGTGACAGATACGCAGTATTTT. It specifies CASSLVSGVTDTQYF. V is TRBV28 and J is TRBJ2-3; D is possibly TRBD2 (6 bases). The ends were cut back, 5 bases at V and 3 bases at J, with 15 bases in the middle. The germline V gene encodes CDR1 MDHEN and CDR2 SYDVKM. There are 15 residues in the CDR3.

This clonotype has more than one count but fewer than ten. The DNA of the CDR3 is TGTGCCAGCAGTTTACAGAATCCTTATACTTCAACAGATACGCAGTATTTT. Translating gives CASSLQNPYTSTDTQYF. The rearrangement links TRBV27 to TRBJ2-3, with unresolved D. CDR3 length equals 17 residues. Germline lookup yields CDR1 MNHEY and CDR2 SMNVEV (reference sequence). V lost 2 bases and J 3 bases, leaving 18 bases between the germline ends.

The V gene is TRBV7-9, the J gene TRBJ2-7; D is perhaps TRBD1 (6 bases). The CDR3 sequence is 15 residues long. Looked up from germline, CDR1 is SEHNR and CDR2 is FQNEAQ (reference sequence). With 5 bases removed from V and 3 bases from J, the gap between germline ends came to 17 bases. CDR3 sequence (DNA): TGTGCCAGCAGCCCCCGGGACACCGACTTCTACGAGCAGTACTTC. This codes for CASSPRDTDFYEQYF.

This clonotype has a count of ten or more. The chain links TRBV3-1 to TRBJ2-7, with 9 bases that match TRBD2. CDR3 length equals 16 residues. The trim removed 0 bases at V and 4 bases at J, leaving 7 bases unmatched. Germline V gene sequence: CDR1 LGHDT, CDR2 YNNKEL (reference sequence). The CDR3 nucleotides are TGTGCCAGCAGCCAAGAGGTAGCGGGAGTGGAGTACGAGCAGTACTTC. It specifies CASSQEVAGVEYEQYF.

The DNA of the CDR3 is TGTGCCAGCAGCTTAGTGACCTATGGCTACACCTTC. This encodes CASSLVTYGYTF. The V and J genes are TRBV7-9 and TRBJ1-2; no clear D gene. CDR3 length equals 12 residues. CDR1 and CDR2 from the germline V gene are SEHNR and FQNEAQ (reference sequence). Trimming pared 1 base from V and 4 bases from J, leaving 4 bases between.

This clonotype showed up just a few times. The chain couples TRBV9 to TRBJ1-3; 7 bases are shared with TRBD1. CDR1 is SGDLS, CDR2 YYNGEE, per germline. The J segment lost 0 bases and the V segment lost 4 bases, leaving 7 bases of the junction unmatched. CDR3 length: 16 amino acids. The CDR3 sequence: CASSPRGQSSGNTIYF. CDR3 nucleotides: TGTGCCAGCAGCCCACGGGGACAGTCCTCTGGAAACACCATATATTTT.

A few counts support this clonotype. The CDR3 reads CASSEQGANHEQYF. The CDR3 DNA is TGTGCCAGCAGCGAACAGGGGGCTAACCACGAGCAGTACTTC. The V and J genes are TRBV13 and TRBJ2-7; TRBD1 matches at 9 bases. This CDR3 is built from 14 residues. V gave up 5 bases and J gave up 5 bases; unmatched junction bases: 7. CDR1 is PRHDT, CDR2 FYEKMQ, per germline (reference sequence).

Worth noting for this clonotype: A read error is possible here, since a much larger clone lies one base away. The gene calls are TRBV29-1 and TRBJ2-3; 7 positions match TRBD1. Germline CDR1 reads SQVTM; CDR2 reads ANQGSEA. With 2 bases clipped from V and 3 bases from J, the junction kept 14 bases outside the gene matches. The CDR3 runs 17 residues. CDR3 nucleotide sequence: TGCAGCGTTGAAACGGTCTTTTTGGGACAGAGGACAGATACGCAGTATTTT. It is translated as CSVETVFLGQRTDTQYF.

This clonotype was seen a few times. The chain recombines TRBV24-1 with TRBJ2-7; 8 positions match TRBD1. Germline loops: CDR1 KGHDR, CDR2 SFDVKD. The V gene end was trimmed by 3 bases and the J gene end by 5 bases; junction bases not matched to a gene: 8. The CDR3 is 15 residues long. The CDR3 spells CATSDRAGGRNEQYF. CDR3 nucleotide sequence: TGTGCCACCAGTGATAGGGCAGGGGGCAGGAACGAGCAGTACTTC.

This clonotype was seen at least ten times. V is TRBV28 and J is TRBJ2-5; TRBD1 or TRBD2 may be the D gene (5 bases each). The CDR3 is made up of 16 amino acids. Germline CDR1 and CDR2: MDHEN and SYDVKM. Deletions cut 2 bases from V and 1 base from J, with 14 bases between. CDR3 nucleotides: TGTGCCAGCAGTTTAAATTTAGGGACCTCCCAAGAGACCCAGTACTTC. This translates into CASSLNLGTSQETQYF. The whole variable domain, filled in from reference TRBV28 and TRBJ2-5, reads DVKVTQSSRYLVKRTGEKVFLECVQDMDHENMFWYRQDPGLGLRLIYFSYDVKMKEKGDIPEGYSVSREKKERFSLILESASTNQTSMYLCASSLNLGTSQETQYFGPGTRLLVL.

Of note for this clonotype: This may be a read error: a much more frequent sequence differs by one nucleotide. A read error is likely, as this CDR3 ends without the conserved phenylalanine or tryptophan. CDR3 nucleotide sequence: TGTGCCAGTAGCGGGAGGATCGACAATGAGCAGTTCTCC. It specifies CASSGRIDNEQFS. This chain links TRBV6-6 with TRBJ2-1, with 10 bases aligning to TRBD2. This CDR3 has 13 amino acids. V dropped 9 bases and J dropped 5; count of bases not matched to a gene: 4. Germline V CDR1 and CDR2: MNHNY, SVGAGI (reference sequence).

In regard to this clonotype: A much bigger clone sits one base away, suggesting this may be a read error. The chain uses TRBV5-6 and TRBJ2-7; D is undetermined. Germline V gene lookup returns CDR1 SGHDT and CDR2 YYEEEE. The V end was cut by 0 bases, the J end by 3 bases, with 10 bases between. CDR3 length: 14 amino acids. The CDR3 protein is CASSLASNCYEQYF. CDR3 nucleotide sequence: TGTGCCAGCAGCTTGGCTTCGAACTGCTACGAGCAGTACTTC. The full variable domain, with the rest looked up from reference TRBV5-6 and TRBJ2-7, is DAGVTQSPTHLIKTRGQQVTLRCSPKSGHDTVSWYQQALGQGPQFIFQYYEEEERQRGNFPDRFSGHQFPNYSSELNVNALLLGDSALYLCASSLASNCYEQYFGPGTRLTVT.

This clonotype has more than one count but fewer than ten. This CDR3 reads CASTPSGSWEQYF. CDR3 coding DNA: TGTGCCAGCACTCCTAGCGGGAGTTGGGAGCAGTACTTC. V is TRBV28 and J is TRBJ2-7, with 10 bases matching TRBD2. CDR3 size: 13 residues. Germline V lookup: CDR1 MDHEN, CDR2 SYDVKM. V was clipped by 7 bases and J by 7 bases; unmatched bases: 7.

This clonotype was seen a few times. This chain uses TRBV6-1 with TRBJ2-7, with 8 bases matching TRBD2. Looked up from germline, CDR1 is MNHNS and CDR2 is SASEGT. Losses at the gene ends were 2 bases for V and 2 bases for J; bases not matched to a gene: 5. This CDR3 has 15 amino acids. This CDR3 is CASSELPGGAYEQYF. In DNA form, the CDR3 reads TGTGCCAGCAGTGAACTCCCGGGGGGGGCCTACGAGCAGTACTTC.

The V and J genes are TRBV12-3 or TRBV12-4 and TRBJ2-1; D not certain. The V gene lost 7 bases and the J gene lost 10 bases, with 17 bases spanning the gap. CDR3 length equals 13 residues. As DNA, the CDR3 is TGTGCCAGCACCAACCTTGGGGTGACAGAGCAGTTCTTC. This codes for CASTNLGVTEQFF.

This clonotype has more than one count but fewer than ten. This chain connects TRBV3-1 to TRBJ2-1, with no clear D. Trimming removed 2 bases at V and 1 base at J, with 15 bases between. Per the germline V gene, CDR1 is LGHDT and CDR2 is YNNKEL (reference sequence). This CDR3 comprises 17 residues. CDR3 residues: CASSQSLVPGSYNEQFF. CDR3 nucleotide sequence: TGTGCCAGCAGCCAAAGCTTGGTCCCCGGGTCCTACAATGAGCAGTTCTTC.

V is TRBV7-9 and J is TRBJ2-3, with 9 bases that match TRBD1. The trim removed 5 bases at V and 4 bases at J, leaving 10 bases unmatched. The CDR3 runs 16 residues. CDR1 is SEHNR, CDR2 FQNEAQ, per germline (reference sequence). CDR3 residues: CASSPSRDRVPDTQYF. The CDR3 DNA follows: TGTGCCAGCAGCCCATCCAGGGACAGGGTTCCAGATACGCAGTATTTT.

This clonotype showed up just a few times. The gene calls are TRBV7-4 and TRBJ2-1, with 8 bases fitting TRBD2. V lost 11 bases and J lost 8; bases outside the gene matches: 11. This CDR3 spans 13 amino acids. Germline V gene data show CDR1 as SGHVT and CDR2 as SQSDAQ. The CDR3 loop reads CARPSGGRDEQFF. CDR3 bases: TGTGCCCGTCCTTCGGGGGGGAGGGATGAGCAGTTCTTC.